Following are 20 T cell receptor beta chains from one sample sequenced in a study of shared clonotypes between healthy human individuals. Assay used: immunoSEQ multiplex PCR; TCRdb lists only in-frame clones, some missing. The sample yields fewer than 100,000 clones, roughly two thirds seen once. Sequenced: memory CD8+ T cells sorted from blood. Described subset: CD45RO+ cells pooled with CCR7-negative TemRA cells. The origin of the receptors is a man aged 30 to 39 in good health.

The gene calls are TRBV6-1 and TRBJ1-5; D is perhaps TRBD1 (6 bases). V lost 7 bases and J lost 1, with 8 bases in between. CDR1 and CDR2 (germline): MNHNS, SASEGT. The CDR3 is 13 amino acids. CDR3 nucleotide sequence: TGTGCCAGCAAACAGGGAAGCAATCAGCCCCAGCATTTT. Residues: CASKQGSNQPQHF.

The chain joins TRBV6-4 to TRBJ1-2; D call uncertain. CDR3 length: 13 amino acids. Trimming removed 0 bases from V and 8 bases from J, with 10 bases in between. From germline, CDR1 is MRHNA and CDR2 SNTAGT. The CDR3 here is CASSDSPQAGYTF. Here the CDR3 DNA reads TGTGCCAGCAGTGACTCCCCTCAAGCCGGCTACACCTTC.

V and J are TRBV7-9 and TRBJ2-7; 7 bases are shared with TRBD2. Germline values: CDR1 SEHNR, CDR2 FQNEAQ (reference sequence). CDR3 length: 16 residues. Unmatched junction bases numbered 13, after V lost 5 bases and J lost 3 bases. CDR3 sequence (DNA): TGTGCCAGCAGCCCGGGGGGAGGGCGGAACCTCTACGAGCAGTACTTC. Its protein is CASSPGGGRNLYEQYF.

V is TRBV25-1 and J is TRBJ2-1; D may correspond to TRBD1 or TRBD2 (6 bases each). The germline V and J ends were trimmed by 2 bases and 4 bases, with 18 bases remaining between them. The CDR3 totals 17 residues. Germline V gene lookup returns CDR1 MGHDK and CDR2 SYGVNS. DNA of the CDR3: TGTGCCAGCAGTGAAAACCCCCCGGGGGCGGTATACAATGAGCAGTTCTTC. This codes for CASSENPPGAVYNEQFF.

In its sample, this clone was seen many times. The chain joins TRBV5-5 to TRBJ2-2; D unclear. Germline V gives CDR1 SGHKS, CDR2 YYEKEE (reference sequence). Between the trimmed V and J ends, which lost 4 bases and 6 bases, there was a span of 10 bases. The CDR3 covers 13 residues. The CDR3 reads CASSPEHSGELFF. Here the CDR3 DNA reads TGTGCCAGCAGCCCCGAGCATTCCGGGGAGCTGTTTTTT.

This clone was detected a few times. Within the sample, other DNA sequences also encode this same CDR3. This chain links TRBV6-6 with TRBJ2-7; D not certain. The CDR3 spans 13 residues. Germline-derived CDR1 and CDR2 are MNHNY and SVGAGI (reference sequence). V lost 6 bases, J lost 4 bases, and 13 bases lay in between. This chain's CDR3 is CASSPGPPYEQYF. The DNA of the CDR3 is TGTGCCAGCAGCCCTGGGCCACCTTACGAGCAGTACTTC.

This rearrangement joins TRBV19 to TRBJ2-1, with a possible D match to TRBD2 (5 bases). The length of the CDR3 is 12 residues. The V gene's germline CDR1 is LNHDA and CDR2 SQIVND (reference sequence). V lost 8 bases and J lost 7, with 12 bases in between. CDR3 in amino acids: CASASGGNEQFF. The CDR3 region has the DNA TGTGCCAGTGCCTCCGGCGGGAATGAGCAGTTCTTC.

The genes are TRBV7-8 and TRBJ1-4; the D is unclear. Trimming stripped 1 base from V and 3 bases from J, with 18 bases between. In germline, CDR1 is SGHVS, CDR2 FQNEAQ. This CDR3 is 18 amino acids long. Written as DNA, the CDR3 is TGTGCCAGCAGCTTAGGGTCGTTTAAAGGGCGATCTAATGAAAAACTGTTTTTT. It specifies CASSLGSFKGRSNEKLFF.

CDR3: CASSSGAASYNEQFF. CDR3 coding DNA: TGCGCCAGCAGCTCCGGGGCCGCCTCCTACAATGAGCAGTTCTTC. V gene TRBV5-1 combines with J gene TRBJ2-1; D is possibly TRBD1 or TRBD2 (5 bases each). This CDR3 has 15 amino acids. The V and J ends lost 3 bases and 0 bases respectively, with 10 bases between them. Per the germline V gene, CDR1 is SGHRS and CDR2 is YFSETQ.

This clone has more than one count but fewer than ten. The chain combines TRBV29-1 with TRBJ2-1, with D tentatively TRBD2 (6 bases). With 5 bases removed from V and 4 bases from J, the gap between germline ends came to 15 bases. Germline-derived CDR1 and CDR2 are SQVTM and ANQGSEA. The CDR3 runs to 14 residues. As DNA, the CDR3 is TGCAGCGTTTTCGGGGGACGGGATTACAATGAGCAGTTCTTC. Translated: CSVFGGRDYNEQFF.

This clone has a handful of counts. V usage is TRBV6-5 and J usage is TRBJ2-3; possible D gene TRBD1, 5 bases. CDR1 and CDR2 from the germline V gene are MNHEY and SVGAGI. The germline V and J ends were trimmed by 7 bases and 2 bases, with 16 bases remaining between them. CDR3 length: 15 amino acids. CDR3 in amino acids: CASKPDAGYTDTQYF. The CDR3 nucleotides are TGTGCCAGCAAACCTGACGCAGGGTACACAGATACGCAGTATTTT.

This sequence joins TRBV5-1 and TRBJ2-1; TRBD2 matches 10 bases. The CDR3 length is 17 residues. The V and J ends lost 4 bases and 6 bases, in that order; junction bases with no gene match: 13. CDR1 SGHRS and CDR2 YFSETQ come from the germline V gene. The CDR3 loop is CASSPLKGTSVGNEQFF. The CDR3 bases are TGCGCCAGCAGCCCTTTAAAAGGGACTAGCGTCGGCAATGAGCAGTTCTTC.

This sequence joins TRBV5-6 and TRBJ1-2, with 7 positions matching TRBD1. The J segment lost 3 bases and the V segment lost 2 bases, leaving 1 base of the junction unmatched. Germline V gene data show CDR1 as SGHDT and CDR2 as YYEEEE. The CDR3 has 13 amino acids. The chain's CDR3 is CASSFTGDYGYTF. For the CDR3, the DNA is TGTGCCAGCAGCTTCACAGGGGACTATGGCTACACCTTC.

The chain recombines TRBV6-1 with TRBJ1-1; a weak D match, TRBD1 (5 bases). The CDR3 contains 17 residues. The ends were cut back, 1 base at V and 4 bases at J, with 19 bases in the middle. Germline values: CDR1 MNHNS, CDR2 SASEGT. The CDR3 reads CASSEDVTVVRGTEAFF. The CDR3 nucleotides read TGTGCCAGCAGTGAAGACGTGACAGTCGTCCGGGGCACTGAAGCTTTCTTT.

V is TRBV28 and J is TRBJ2-3; 9 positions agree with TRBD1. The V and J ends lost 8 bases and 2 bases, in that order; junction bases with no gene match: 5. CDR3 length equals 14 residues. Germline assignment: CDR1 MDHEN and CDR2 SYDVKM. This CDR3 is CASGRDRVTDTQYF. The CDR3 DNA reads as TGTGCCAGCGGCCGGGACAGGGTCACAGATACGCAGTATTTT.

The table lists this clone with a few counts. This rearrangement joins TRBV28 to TRBJ1-4, with D perhaps TRBD1 (6 bases). Germline-derived CDR1 and CDR2 are MDHEN and SYDVKM. The CDR3 loop spans 16 amino acids. V dropped 3 bases and J dropped 3 bases, with 14 bases sitting between them. CDR3 region: CASSFPGAGPNEKLFF. The DNA for the CDR3 is TGTGCCAGCAGTTTTCCGGGGGCAGGGCCTAATGAAAAACTGTTTTTT.

The V gene is TRBV27, the J gene TRBJ1-4, with 10 bases identical to TRBD1. The V and J ends lost 2 bases and 11 bases, in that order; junction bases with no gene match: 11. CDR1 is MNHEY and CDR2 is SMNVEV in the germline V gene (reference sequence). The CDR3 contains 16 residues. The CDR3 spells CASSLLGTGARRKLFF. In nucleotides, the CDR3 is TGTGCCAGCAGTTTACTTGGGACAGGGGCGCGACGGAAACTGTTTTTT.

V usage is TRBV6-1 and J usage is TRBJ1-1, with D possibly matching TRBD1 (5 bases). Deletions cut 2 bases from V and 1 base from J, with 11 bases between. The germline V gene encodes CDR1 MNHNS and CDR2 SASEGT. This CDR3 contains 15 residues. The CDR3 is CASSEFGGTNTEAFF. The DNA for the CDR3 is TGTGCCAGCAGTGAATTTGGGGGAACGAACACTGAAGCTTTCTTT.

This chain uses TRBV27 with TRBJ2-7, with 10 bases that match TRBD2. The CDR3 consists of 16 residues. V was clipped by 4 bases and J by 8 bases; unmatched bases: 14. Germline CDR1 reads MNHEY; CDR2 reads SMNVEV (reference sequence). CDR3 sequence: CASSSYRLAGSLKQYF. The DNA of the CDR3 is TGTGCCAGCAGTTCCTATAGACTAGCGGGCTCCCTGAAGCAGTACTTC.

The J gene is TRBJ1-1, the V gene TRBV14; 8 nucleotides agree with TRBD1. J lost 1 base, V lost 5 bases, and 3 bases had no gene match. Germline-derived CDR1 and CDR2 are SGHDN and FVKESK. The length of the CDR3 is 14 residues. The CDR3 loop is CASSSDRGNTEAFF. In DNA, the CDR3 is TGTGCCAGCAGCTCTGACAGGGGGAACACTGAAGCTTTCTTT.